This T cell receptor (beta chain) was obtained from a study of cytomegalovirus exposure and HLA in healthy donors. Study findings and constraints: Later on, a genetic analysis was performed. It linked a missense variant in DCLRE1C with V- and J-gene trimming of TCR beta. Researchers counted about 150 TCR beta chains as cytomegalovirus-associated.

As to this clone: Its antigen is as yet unknown.

The PCR employed 60 Vbeta primers together with 13 Jbeta primers. Here immunoSEQ multiplex PCR was the method, and the copy in TCRdb shows in-frame clones only, minus some. The table has tens of thousands of clones, about 72% seen once; the top ten hold about 23%. Source material: PBMCs. The receptor was derived from a man in his fifties in good health and CMV-seropositive.

CDR3 residues: CASSFGTVLGDEQFF. CDR3 DNA: TGCGCCAGCAGCTTCGGGACAGTCCTTGGGGATGAGCAGTTCTTC. This chain connects TRBV5-1 to TRBJ2-1, with 7 bases aligning to TRBD1. There are 15 residues in the CDR3. Trimming took 2 bases from V and 8 from J; bases not matched to a gene: 10. The germline CDR1 and CDR2 sequences are SGHRS and YFSETQ.